A selection of T cell receptor beta chains follows, all from one sample in a study of human T cells and chemical hapten exposure. TCRdb reprocessed the RACE reads with MiXCR, giving one entry per CDR3 protein. The profile shows about 340,000 distinct CDR3 sequences, around 7% of them singletons. Here the sequenced sample was whole blood, taken in connection with sensitization to the hapten diphenylcyclopropenone (DPC). Source of these receptors: a young woman with alopecia areata. Some clones in this sample may be carry-over from other donors' samples. The CDR3 runs from the conserved cysteine through the conserved F or W. D genes are given only for firm matches. Clone sizes are given selectively: once, few, many, or a class where the clone is expanded.

V gene	J gene	clone size	CDR3 length	D gene	CDR3 protein	CDR3 DNA
TRBV7-3	TRBJ2-5	few	15	TRBD1	CASSLMGQLKETQYF	TGTGCCAGCAGCTTAATGGGACAGTTGAAAGAGACCCAGTACTTC
TRBV2	TRBJ1-4	.	12	TRBD1	CASSADRQKLFF	TGTGCCAGCAGTGCGGACAGGCAAAAACTGTTTTTT
TRBV12-3/TRBV12-4	TRBJ1-2	many	14	.	CASSLSGSPHGYTF	TGTGCCAGCAGTTTATCAGGTTCCCCCCATGGCTACACCTTC
TRBV24-1	TRBJ2-7	.	13	.	CATSDLWGHEQYF	TGTGCCACCAGTGATTTGTGGGGCCACGAGCAGTACTTC
TRBV6-5	TRBJ1-2	.	17	.	CASSYGVTGSWYYGYTF	TGTGCCAGCAGTTACGGTGTCACAGGGAGTTGGTACTATGGCTACACCTTC
TRBV20-1	TRBJ1-5	few	17	TRBD1	CSARDMKGGMAIQPQHF	TGCAGTGCTAGAGATATGAAAGGGGGCATGGCAATTCAGCCCCAGCATTTT
TRBV20-1	TRBJ2-4	.	15	.	CSAKLRREDKNIQYF	TGCAGTGCCAAACTTAGGCGGGAAGACAAAAACATTCAGTACTTC
TRBV24-1	TRBJ2-1	.	17	TRBD1	CATSDSRGTGHYNEQFF	TGTGCCACCAGTGATTCACGAGGGACAGGCCACTACAATGAGCAGTTCTTC
TRBV20-1	TRBJ2-7	many	15	.	CSASPGGSNTYEQYF	TGCAGTGCTAGTCCCGGCGGATCGAATACCTACGAGCAGTACTTC
TRBV5-6	TRBJ1-5	few	14	.	CASSLGRAGEPQHF	TGTGCCAGCAGCTTGGGACGGGCGGGGGAGCCCCAGCATTTT
TRBV20-1	TRBJ2-3	.	14	.	CSARGPRVGDTQYF	TGCAGTGCTCGAGGGCCCCGAGTTGGCGATACGCAGTATTTT
TRBV7-8	TRBJ2-3	many	15	TRBD2	CASSLRTSGTDTQYF	TGTGCCAGCAGCTTAAGGACTAGCGGGACAGATACGCAGTATTTT
TRBV12-3/TRBV12-4	TRBJ2-1	few	15	TRBD2	CASSGGGPSYNEQFF	TGTGCCAGCAGTGGCGGGGGGCCATCATACAATGAGCAGTTCTTC
TRBV4-1	TRBJ1-1	many	16	.	CASSQDGGSRDTEAFF	TGCGCCAGCAGCCAAGATGGAGGCAGCAGGGACACTGAAGCTTTCTTT
TRBV10-3	TRBJ2-1	few	11	.	CAITSGDEQFF	TGTGCCATCACCTCAGGGGATGAGCAGTTCTTC
TRBV2	TRBJ2-2	.	12	.	CASSVLIGELFF	TGTGCCAGCAGTGTTCTCATCGGGGAGCTGTTTTTT
TRBV6-2/TRBV6-3	TRBJ2-5	many	16	.	CASSFATATREETQYF	TGTGCCAGCAGTTTCGCGACGGCGACGAGGGAGGAGACCCAGTACTTC